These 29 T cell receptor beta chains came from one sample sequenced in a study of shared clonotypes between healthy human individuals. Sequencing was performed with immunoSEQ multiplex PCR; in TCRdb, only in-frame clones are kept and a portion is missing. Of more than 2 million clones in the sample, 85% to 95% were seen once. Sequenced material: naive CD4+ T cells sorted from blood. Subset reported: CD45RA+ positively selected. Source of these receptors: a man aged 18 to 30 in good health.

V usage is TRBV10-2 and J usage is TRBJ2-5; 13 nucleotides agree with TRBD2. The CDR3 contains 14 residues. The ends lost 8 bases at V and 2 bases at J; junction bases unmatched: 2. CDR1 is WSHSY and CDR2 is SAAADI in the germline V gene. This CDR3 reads CASLGLAGQETQYF. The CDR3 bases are TGCGCCAGCCTGGGACTAGCGGGACAAGAGACCCAGTACTTC.

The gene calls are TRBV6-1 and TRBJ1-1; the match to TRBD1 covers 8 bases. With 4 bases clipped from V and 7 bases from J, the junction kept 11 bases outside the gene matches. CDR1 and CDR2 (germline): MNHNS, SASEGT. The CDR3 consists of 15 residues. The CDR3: CASSGQAGQGYEAFF. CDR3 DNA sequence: TGTGCCAGCAGTGGACAGGCCGGACAGGGTTATGAAGCTTTCTTT.

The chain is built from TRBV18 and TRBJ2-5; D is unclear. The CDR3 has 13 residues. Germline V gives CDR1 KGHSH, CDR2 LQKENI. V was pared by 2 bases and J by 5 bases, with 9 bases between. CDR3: CASSPTKVETQYF. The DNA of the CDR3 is TGTGCCAGCTCACCAACTAAAGTGGAGACCCAGTACTTC.

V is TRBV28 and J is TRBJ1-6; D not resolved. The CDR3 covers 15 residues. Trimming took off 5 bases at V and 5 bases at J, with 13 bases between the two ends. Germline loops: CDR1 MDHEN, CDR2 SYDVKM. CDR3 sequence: CASSPPVGNNSPLHF. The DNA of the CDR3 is TGTGCCAGCAGTCCCCCGGTGGGGAATAATTCACCCCTCCACTTT.

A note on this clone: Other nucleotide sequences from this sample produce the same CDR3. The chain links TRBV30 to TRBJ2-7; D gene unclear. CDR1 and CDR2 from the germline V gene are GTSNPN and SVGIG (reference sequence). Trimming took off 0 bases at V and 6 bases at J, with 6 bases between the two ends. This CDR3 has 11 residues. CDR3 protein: CAWSVRAEQYF. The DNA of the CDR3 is TGTGCCTGGAGTGTGAGAGCCGAGCAGTACTTC.

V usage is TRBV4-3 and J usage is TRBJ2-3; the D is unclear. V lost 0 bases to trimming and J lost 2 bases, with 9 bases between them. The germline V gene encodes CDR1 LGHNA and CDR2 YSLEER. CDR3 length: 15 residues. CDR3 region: CASSQDPSTTDTQYF. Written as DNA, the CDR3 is TGCGCCAGCAGCCAAGACCCAAGCACCACAGATACGCAGTATTTT.

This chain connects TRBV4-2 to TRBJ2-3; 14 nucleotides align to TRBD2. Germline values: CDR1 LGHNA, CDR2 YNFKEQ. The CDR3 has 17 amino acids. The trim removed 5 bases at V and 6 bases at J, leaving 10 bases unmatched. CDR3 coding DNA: TGTGCCAGCAGCGCCAGACTAGCGGGAGGGTCTCGGGATACGCAGTATTTT. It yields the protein CASSARLAGGSRDTQYF.

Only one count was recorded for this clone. CDR3 region: CASSPHNEQFF. The CDR3 DNA follows: TGTGCCAGCAGCCCCCACAATGAGCAGTTCTTC. The rearrangement links TRBV7-2 to TRBJ2-1; D not resolved. This CDR3 is 11 amino acids long. V lost 5 bases and J lost 5, with 4 bases in between. Germline V CDR1 and CDR2: SGHTA, FQGNSA.

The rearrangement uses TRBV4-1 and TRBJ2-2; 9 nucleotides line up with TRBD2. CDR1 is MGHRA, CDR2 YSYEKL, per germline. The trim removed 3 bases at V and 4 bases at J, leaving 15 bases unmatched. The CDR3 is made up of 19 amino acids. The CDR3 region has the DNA TGCGCCAGCAGCCACCTTGCCCCTTTTAGCGGGAGTTCCACCGGGGAGCTGTTTTTT. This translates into CASSHLAPFSGSSTGELFF.

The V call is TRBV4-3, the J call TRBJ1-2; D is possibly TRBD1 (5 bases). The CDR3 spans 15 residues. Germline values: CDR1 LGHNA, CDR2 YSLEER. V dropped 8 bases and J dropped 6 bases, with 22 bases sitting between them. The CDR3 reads CASGELSQGRDGYTF. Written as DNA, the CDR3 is TGCGCCAGCGGAGAACTATCTCAGGGAAGGGATGGCTACACCTTC.

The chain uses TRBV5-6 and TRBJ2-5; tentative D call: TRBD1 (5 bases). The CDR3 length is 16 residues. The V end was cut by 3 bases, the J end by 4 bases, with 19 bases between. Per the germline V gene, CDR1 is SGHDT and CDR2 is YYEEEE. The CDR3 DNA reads TGTGCCAGCAGCTCTCCAACCCCAGGGTTGCGAGAGACCCAGTACTTC. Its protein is CASSSPTPGLRETQYF.

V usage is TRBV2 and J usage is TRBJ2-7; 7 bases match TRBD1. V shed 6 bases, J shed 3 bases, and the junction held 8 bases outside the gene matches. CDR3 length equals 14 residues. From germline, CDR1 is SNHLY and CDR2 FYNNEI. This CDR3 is CASRRTGTDYEQYF. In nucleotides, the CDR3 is TGTGCCAGCAGACGTACCGGGACAGACTACGAGCAGTACTTC.

CDR3 amino acids: CASSEAVNSPLHF. CDR3 nucleotide sequence: TGTGCCAGCAGCGAGGCGGTTAATTCACCCCTCCACTTT. This chain uses TRBV6-4 with TRBJ1-6; D gene uncertain. Deletions cut 6 bases from V and 6 bases from J, with 9 bases between. CDR3 length: 13 residues. Germline V gives CDR1 MRHNA, CDR2 SNTAGT.

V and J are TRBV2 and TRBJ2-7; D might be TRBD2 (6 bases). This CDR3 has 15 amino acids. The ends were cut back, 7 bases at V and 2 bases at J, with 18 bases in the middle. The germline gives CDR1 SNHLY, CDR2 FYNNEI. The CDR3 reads CASTIGGEAPYEQYF. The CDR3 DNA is TGTGCCAGCACCATAGGCGGGGAGGCTCCCTACGAGCAGTACTTC.

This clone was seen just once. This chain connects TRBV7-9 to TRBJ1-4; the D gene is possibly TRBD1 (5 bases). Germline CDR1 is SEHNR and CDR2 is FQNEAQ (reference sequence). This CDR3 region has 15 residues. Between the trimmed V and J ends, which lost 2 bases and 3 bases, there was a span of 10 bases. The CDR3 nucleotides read TGTGCCAGCAGCTTATACACGGGGGCTAATGAAAAACTGTTTTTT. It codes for CASSLYTGANEKLFF.

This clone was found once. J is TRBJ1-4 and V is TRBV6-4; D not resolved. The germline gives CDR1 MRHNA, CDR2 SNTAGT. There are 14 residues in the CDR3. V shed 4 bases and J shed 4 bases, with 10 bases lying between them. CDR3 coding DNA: TGTGCCAGCAGTGCGTCCGGATTTAATGAAAAACTGTTTTTT. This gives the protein CASSASGFNEKLFF.

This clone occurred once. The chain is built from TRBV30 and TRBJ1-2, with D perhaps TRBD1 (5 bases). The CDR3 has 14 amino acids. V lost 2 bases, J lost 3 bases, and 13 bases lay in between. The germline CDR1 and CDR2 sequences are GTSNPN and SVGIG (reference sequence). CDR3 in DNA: TGTGCCTGGAGTAGGGCAGGAGGGGACTATGGCTACACCTTC. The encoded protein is CAWSRAGGDYGYTF.

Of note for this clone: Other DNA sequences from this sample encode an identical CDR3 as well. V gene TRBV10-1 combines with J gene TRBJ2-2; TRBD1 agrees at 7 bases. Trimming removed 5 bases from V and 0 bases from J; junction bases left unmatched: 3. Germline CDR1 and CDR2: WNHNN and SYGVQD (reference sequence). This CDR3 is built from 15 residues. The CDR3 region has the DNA TGCGCCAGCAGTCCCGGGACAGCGAACACCGGGGAGCTGTTTTTT. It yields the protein CASSPGTANTGELFF.

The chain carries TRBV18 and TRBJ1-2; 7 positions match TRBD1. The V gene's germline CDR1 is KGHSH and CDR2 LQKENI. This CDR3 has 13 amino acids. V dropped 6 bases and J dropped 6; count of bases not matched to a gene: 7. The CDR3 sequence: CASSLQGSDGYTF. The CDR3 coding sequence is TGTGCCAGCTCGCTACAGGGGTCGGATGGCTACACCTTC. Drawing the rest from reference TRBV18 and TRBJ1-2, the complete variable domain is NAGVMQNPRHLVRRRGQEARLRCSPMKGHSHVYWYRQLPEEGLKFMVYLQKENIIDESGMPKERFSAEFPKEGPSILRIQQVVRGDSAAYFCASSLQGSDGYTFGSGTRLTVV.

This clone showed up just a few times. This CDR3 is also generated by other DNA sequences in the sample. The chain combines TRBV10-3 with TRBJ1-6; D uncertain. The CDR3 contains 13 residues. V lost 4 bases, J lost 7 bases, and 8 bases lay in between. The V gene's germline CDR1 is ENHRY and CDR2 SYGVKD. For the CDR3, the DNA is TGTGCCATCAGTGCTGGGGAGAATTCACCCCTCCACTTT. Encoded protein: CAISAGENSPLHF.

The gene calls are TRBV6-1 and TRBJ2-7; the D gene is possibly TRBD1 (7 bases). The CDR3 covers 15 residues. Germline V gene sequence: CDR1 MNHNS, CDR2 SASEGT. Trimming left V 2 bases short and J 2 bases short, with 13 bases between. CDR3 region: CASSERGQGAYEQYF. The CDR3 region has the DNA TGTGCCAGCAGTGAACGGGGGCAGGGGGCCTACGAGCAGTACTTC.

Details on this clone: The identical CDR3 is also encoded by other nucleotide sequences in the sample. The CDR3 here is CASRTGNQPQHF. The CDR3 DNA is TGTGCCAGCAGGACAGGCAATCAGCCCCAGCATTTT. This chain uses TRBV2 with TRBJ1-5; D possibly corresponds to TRBD1 (5 bases). This CDR3 is built from 12 residues. Germline values: CDR1 SNHLY, CDR2 FYNNEI. V dropped 6 bases and J dropped 2 bases, with 5 bases sitting between them.

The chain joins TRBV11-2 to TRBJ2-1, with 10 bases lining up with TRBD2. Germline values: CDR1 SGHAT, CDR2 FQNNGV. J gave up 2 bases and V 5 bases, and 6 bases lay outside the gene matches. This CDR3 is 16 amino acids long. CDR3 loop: CASSRRTSGAYNEQFF. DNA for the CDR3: TGTGCCAGCAGCAGAAGGACTAGCGGAGCCTACAATGAGCAGTTCTTC.

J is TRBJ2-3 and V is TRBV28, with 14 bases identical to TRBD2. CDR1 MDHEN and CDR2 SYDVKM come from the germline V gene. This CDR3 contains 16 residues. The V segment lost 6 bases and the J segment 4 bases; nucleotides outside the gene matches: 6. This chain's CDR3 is CASRDRTSGGPDTQYF. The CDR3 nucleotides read TGTGCCAGCAGAGACAGGACTAGCGGGGGGCCAGATACGCAGTATTTT.

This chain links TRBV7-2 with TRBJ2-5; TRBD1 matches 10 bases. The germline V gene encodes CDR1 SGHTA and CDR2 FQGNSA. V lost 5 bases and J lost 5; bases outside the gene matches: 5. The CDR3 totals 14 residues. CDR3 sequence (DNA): TGTGCCAGCAGCCCCCGGGGACAGGGGGAGACCCAGTACTTC. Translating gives CASSPRGQGETQYF.

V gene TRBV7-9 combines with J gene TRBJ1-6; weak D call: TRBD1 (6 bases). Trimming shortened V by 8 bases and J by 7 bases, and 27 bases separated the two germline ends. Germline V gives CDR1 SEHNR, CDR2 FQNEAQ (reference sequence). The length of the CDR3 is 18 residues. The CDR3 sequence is CASAGVGNISLKNSPLHF. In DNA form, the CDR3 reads TGTGCCAGCGCAGGGGTCGGTAACATAAGTCTCAAGAATTCACCCCTCCACTTT.

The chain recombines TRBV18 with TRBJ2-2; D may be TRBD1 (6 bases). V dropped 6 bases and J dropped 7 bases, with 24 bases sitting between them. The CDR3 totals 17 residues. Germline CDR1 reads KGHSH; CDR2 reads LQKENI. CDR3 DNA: TGTGCCAGCTCCCATACCGGGACACCGAATCCGAGCGGGGAGCTGTTTTTT. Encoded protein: CASSHTGTPNPSGELFF.

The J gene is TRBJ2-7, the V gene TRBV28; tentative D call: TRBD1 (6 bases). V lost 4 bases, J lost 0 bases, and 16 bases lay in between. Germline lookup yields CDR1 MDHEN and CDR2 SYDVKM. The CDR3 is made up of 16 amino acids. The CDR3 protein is CASSSAAEQGSYEQYF. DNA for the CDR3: TGTGCCAGCAGTTCCGCCGCAGAACAGGGCTCCTACGAGCAGTACTTC.

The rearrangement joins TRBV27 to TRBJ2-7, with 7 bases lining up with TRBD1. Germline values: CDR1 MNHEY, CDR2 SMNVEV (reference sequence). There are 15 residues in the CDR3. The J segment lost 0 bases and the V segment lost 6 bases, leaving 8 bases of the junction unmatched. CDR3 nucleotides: TGTGCCAGCAGCCCCGGGACAGCGAGCTCCTACGAGCAGTACTTC. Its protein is CASSPGTASSYEQYF.